The 29 T cell receptor beta chains given below trace back to one sample, sequenced in a study of glioma-infiltrating T cells. Using RNA template, CDR3s of TCR alpha and beta were amplified with iRepertoire arm-PCR. Each CDR3 protein gets one entry after TCRdb re-called the multiplex PCR reads with MiXCR. The sample includes over 90,000 distinct CDR3 sequences, under 30% of them seen just once. Sequenced material: glioma tissue, nonneoplastic brain tissue, or PBMCs (not recorded which). All receptors derive from a human donor with low-grade glioma or glioblastoma, undergoing nonglioma brain surgery, or in good health (not recorded which).

This chain connects TRBV19 to TRBJ2-5; D is perhaps TRBD1 (5 bases). This CDR3 has 12 amino acids. CDR1 is LNHDA and CDR2 is SQIVND in the germline V gene (reference sequence). V lost 4 bases and J 6 bases, leaving 9 bases between the germline ends. CDR3 nucleotide sequence: TGTGCCAGTAGTACAGGGTTTAAGACCCAGTACTTC. Translated: CASSTGFKTQYF. The full variable domain, rest sourced from reference TRBV19 and TRBJ2-5, is DGGITQSPKYLFRKEGQNVTLSCEQNLNHDAMYWYRQDPGQGLRLIYYSQIVNDFQKGDIAEGYSVSREKKESFPLTVTSAQKNPTAFYLCASSTGFKTQYFGPGTRLLVL.

This chain connects TRBV10-3 to TRBJ2-4, with D unresolved. Trimming removed 1 base at V and 7 bases at J, with 8 bases between. The germline CDR1 and CDR2 sequences are ENHRY and SYGVKD. There are 13 residues in the CDR3. CDR3 bases: TGTGCCATCAGTGAGTGGAATGAGAACATTCAGTACTTC. The encoded protein is CAISEWNENIQYF.

The V gene is TRBV10-3, the J gene TRBJ1-4, with D unresolved. The CDR3 loop spans 12 amino acids. V was cut by 0 bases and J by 8 bases, with 4 bases left in between. The V gene's germline CDR1 is ENHRY and CDR2 SYGVKD. The CDR3 DNA follows: TGTGCCATCAGTGAGTCCGGGGAAAAACTGTTTTTT. Protein: CAISESGEKLFF.

On this clonotype itself: This clone may be a read error of a much larger clone one base away. The chain employs TRBV28 and TRBJ1-1; D is unclear. The CDR3 has 12 residues. CDR1 and CDR2 from the germline V gene are MDHEN and SYDVKM. The V and J ends lost 9 bases and 1 base respectively, with 9 bases between them. The CDR3 reads CARKKGNTEAFF. The CDR3 nucleotides read TGTGCCAGGAAGAAGGGGAACACTGAAGCTTTCTTT.

The J gene is TRBJ1-3, the V gene TRBV20-1; the D is unclear. The CDR3 totals 15 residues. Germline V gives CDR1 DFQATT, CDR2 SNEGSKA (reference sequence). The CDR3 reads CGPRWDLSSGNTIYF. In DNA form, the CDR3 reads TGCGGTCCTAGGTGGGATCTTTCCTCTGGAAACACCATATATTTT.

The chain uses TRBV29-1 and TRBJ2-3; possibly TRBD1 or TRBD2 for D (5 bases each). This CDR3 is 14 amino acids long. Trimming removed 4 bases from V and 1 base from J, with 12 bases in between. CDR1 is SQVTM, CDR2 ANQGSEA, per germline. The CDR3 protein is CSVGLGDGTDTQYF. The CDR3 DNA follows: TGCAGCGTTGGGTTAGGGGACGGCACAGATACGCAGTATTTT.

The chain couples TRBV7-2 to TRBJ2-1, with 9 bases lining up with TRBD2. Germline assignment: CDR1 SGHTA and CDR2 FQGNSA. The CDR3 spans 15 residues. The V segment lost 5 bases and the J segment 8 bases; nucleotides outside the gene matches: 10. The CDR3 spells CASSLLAGPPDEQFF. As DNA, the CDR3 is TGTGCCAGCAGCCTCCTAGCGGGGCCCCCGGATGAGCAGTTCTTC.

This clonotype was counted a few times. A much larger clone differs by one base, so this may be a read error. CDR3 region: CASTRDGQYNEQFF. The CDR3 DNA is TGTGCCAGCACCAGGGACGGACAATACAATGAGCAGTTCTTC. The chain links TRBV6-1 to TRBJ2-1; D may match TRBD1 or TRBD2 (5 bases each). CDR1 MNHNS and CDR2 SASEGT come from the germline V gene. The V and J ends lost 7 bases and 4 bases respectively, with 14 bases between them. The CDR3 sequence is 14 residues long.

This clonotype was picked up many times. The gene calls are TRBV20-1 and TRBJ1-1, with 7 positions matching TRBD1. Per germline, CDR1 DFQATT and CDR2 SNEGSKA (reference sequence). The J segment lost 1 base and the V segment lost 6 bases, leaving 5 bases of the junction unmatched. The CDR3 extends over 13 amino acids. CDR3 in amino acids: CSATGTENTEAFF. CDR3 nucleotide sequence: TGCAGTGCCACCGGGACAGAGAACACTGAAGCTTTCTTT.

Comment on this clonotype: A much larger clone sits a single nucleotide away, making a read error possible. The chain is built from TRBV3-1 and TRBJ1-6; D call uncertain. This CDR3 comprises 13 residues. Germline V gene sequence: CDR1 LGHDT, CDR2 YNNKEL (reference sequence). The CDR3 DNA sequence: TGTGCCAGCAGCCCGCTAAAGGATTCACCCCCCCACTTT. Amino acid sequence: CASSPLKDSPPHF.

This clonotype was seen a handful of times. This chain uses TRBV3-1 with TRBJ2-5; 7 bases fit TRBD1. CDR1 and CDR2 from the germline V gene are LGHDT and YNNKEL (reference sequence). This CDR3 spans 14 amino acids. Unmatched junction bases numbered 9, after V lost 2 bases and J lost 9 bases. CDR3 in amino acids: CASSQNRDSRAQYF. CDR3 coding DNA: TGTGCCAGCAGCCAAAACCGGGACAGTCGGGCCCAGTACTTC.

This clonotype was seen many times. The chain has TRBV27 and TRBJ1-5; D remains unclear. Germline V gene sequence: CDR1 MNHEY, CDR2 SMNVEV (reference sequence). Trimming removed 4 bases at V and 9 bases at J, with 13 bases between. The CDR3 has 13 residues. The CDR3 DNA reads as TGTGCCAGCAGTTCGACGGGTTCAGGGCCCCAGCATTTT. Protein sequence: CASSSTGSGPQHF.

This clonotype has ten or more counts. The J gene is TRBJ1-2, the V gene TRBV6-2 or TRBV6-3; no firm D call. The CDR3 covers 12 residues. Germline CDR1 MNHEY, CDR2 SVGEGT. V was cut by 2 bases and J by 7 bases, with 8 bases left in between. The CDR3 protein is CASSYQVGGYTF. The CDR3, as DNA: TGTGCCAGCAGTTACCAGGTTGGTGGCTACACCTTC.

This clonotype was seen ten or more times. The genes are TRBV5-1 and TRBJ2-1; no definite D call. V lost 4 bases to trimming and J lost 4 bases, with 6 bases between them. The CDR3 length is 12 residues. Per the germline V gene, CDR1 is SGHRS and CDR2 is YFSETQ. DNA for the CDR3: TGCGCCAGCAGCCCACTATACAATGAGCAGTTCTTC. It codes for CASSPLYNEQFF.

This clonotype appeared many times. This rearrangement joins TRBV6-1 to TRBJ1-6; TRBD1 aligns across 7 bases. In germline, CDR1 is MNHNS, CDR2 SASEGT. The CDR3 is made up of 15 amino acids. V dropped 6 bases and J dropped 3; count of bases not matched to a gene: 5. The CDR3 reads CASRGDSNYNSPLHF. Here the CDR3 DNA reads TGTGCCAGCAGGGGGGACAGCAACTATAATTCACCCCTCCACTTT.

Note on this clonotype: A junction end diverges from the germline sequence, so it may reflect a read error. The CDR3 nucleotides read TGCAGTGCTACAGGGATTGGGGACACTGAAGATTTCTTT. Translating gives CSATGIGDTEDFF. The genes are TRBV20-1 and TRBJ1-1; D is perhaps TRBD1 (6 bases). The germline V gene has CDR1 DFQATT and CDR2 SNEGSKA (reference sequence). The CDR3 runs 13 residues.

This clonotype was recorded at least ten times. CDR3 DNA: TGTGCCAGCAGCTCAAGAGGGACGGGGCAAGAGACCCAGTACTTC. Protein sequence: CASSSRGTGQETQYF. The J gene is TRBJ2-5, the V gene TRBV7-2; D is possibly TRBD1 or TRBD2 (5 bases each). V lost 4 bases and J 2 bases, leaving 14 bases between the germline ends. This CDR3 region has 15 residues. Germline values: CDR1 SGHTA, CDR2 FQGNSA.

This clonotype was seen ten or more times. The V gene is TRBV20-1, the J gene TRBJ1-2; D not certain. Germline lookup yields CDR1 DFQATT and CDR2 SNEGSKA (reference sequence). This CDR3 comprises 13 residues. Trimming shortened V by 3 bases and J by 7 bases, and 15 bases separated the two germline ends. This CDR3 is CSASSSTLSGYTF. CDR3 in DNA: TGCAGTGCTAGTTCCTCGACCCTCTCTGGCTACACCTTC.

This clonotype turned up a few times. Here the CDR3 reads CASSLRTGVQETQYF. The CDR3 bases are TGCGCCAGCAGCTTAAGGACAGGGGTCCAAGAGACCCAGTACTTC. The J gene is TRBJ2-5, the V gene TRBV4-1; the match to TRBD1 covers 9 bases. Germline assignment: CDR1 MGHRA and CDR2 YSYEKL. V lost 5 bases to trimming and J lost 1 base; unmatched junction nucleotides: 5. This CDR3 is 15 amino acids long.

This chain connects TRBV29-1 to TRBJ2-3; D remains unclear. Germline lookup yields CDR1 SQVTM and CDR2 ANQGSEA. Deletions cut 0 bases from V and 3 bases from J, with 13 bases between. The length of the CDR3 is 15 residues. This CDR3 reads CSVEDEVLGTDTQYF. CDR3 nucleotides: TGCAGCGTTGAAGATGAGGTTCTAGGTACAGATACGCAGTATTTT.

This chain joins TRBV29-1 and TRBJ1-2; 9 bases agree with TRBD1. This CDR3 has 13 residues. Per germline, CDR1 SQVTM and CDR2 ANQGSEA. Trimming took 1 base from V and 6 from J; bases not matched to a gene: 3. CDR3 in DNA: TGCAGCGTTGAAGGCCGGACAGGGGATGGCTACACCTTC. This sequence encodes CSVEGRTGDGYTF. The whole variable domain, filled in from reference TRBV29-1 and TRBJ1-2, reads SAVISQKPSRDICQRGTSLTIQCQVDSQVTMMFWYRQQPGQSLTLIATANQGSEATYESGFVIDKFPISRPNLTFSTLTVSNMSPEDSSIYLCSVEGRTGDGYTFGSGTRLTVV.

In its sample, this clonotype was seen many times. V usage is TRBV6-1 and J usage is TRBJ1-1; D is unclear. From germline, CDR1 is MNHNS and CDR2 SASEGT. The CDR3 is made up of 12 amino acids. V dropped 6 bases and J dropped 0 bases, with 5 bases sitting between them. The DNA for the CDR3 is TGTGCCAGCAGAAGAATGAACACTGAAGCTTTCTTT. Its protein is CASRRMNTEAFF.

V gene TRBV3-1 combines with J gene TRBJ2-5; either TRBD1 or TRBD2 may supply D (5 bases each). Trimming removed 4 bases from V and 3 bases from J, with 18 bases in between. The CDR3 is 16 residues long. CDR1 LGHDT and CDR2 YNNKEL come from the germline V gene (reference sequence). The DNA of the CDR3 is TGTGCCAGCAGCCGCTGGGACGTCGGAAGTAAAGAGACCCAGTACTTC. Protein product: CASSRWDVGSKETQYF.

The V call is TRBV10-2, the J call TRBJ2-1, with 8 bases matching TRBD2. Germline trimming cut 2 bases from V and 8 bases from J; bases unmatched to any gene: 5. The CDR3 runs to 14 residues. Germline V gene lookup returns CDR1 WSHSY and CDR2 SAAADI. DNA for the CDR3: TGCGCCAGCAGTGAGCCGGGACTAGTCTATGAGCAGTTCTTC. This sequence encodes CASSEPGLVYEQFF.

There are a few counts of this clonotype. The rearrangement joins TRBV19 to TRBJ1-1; D ambiguous. The germline V gene encodes CDR1 LNHDA and CDR2 SQIVND (reference sequence). V was trimmed by 6 bases and J by 3 bases, leaving 23 bases between them. The CDR3 extends over 17 amino acids. The chain's CDR3 is CASSNNPITRRDTEAFF. The CDR3 DNA follows: TGTGCCAGTAGCAACAACCCTATTACCCGGAGGGACACTGAAGCTTTCTTT.

In this sample, this clonotype turned up a few times. This rearrangement joins TRBV4-2 to TRBJ2-3, with 10 nucleotides matching TRBD2. There are 18 residues in the CDR3. Trimming at V came to 1 base and at J to 4 bases, leaving 11 bases not matched to a gene. CDR1 is LGHNA and CDR2 is YNFKEQ in the germline V gene. DNA for the CDR3: TGTGCCAGCAGCCAAGCGAATAGACTCAGCGGGGGGGCAGATACGCAGTATTTT. This codes for CASSQANRLSGGADTQYF.

This clonotype was recorded at least ten times. The CDR3 DNA follows: TGTGCCAGCAGTTCATCAGGGGGCGAGCAGGAAAAACTGTTTTTT. Its translation is CASSSSGGEQEKLFF. The chain combines TRBV28 with TRBJ1-4, with 8 bases matching TRBD1. The CDR3 contains 15 residues. Germline CDR1 is MDHEN and CDR2 is SYDVKM. With 4 bases clipped from V and 8 bases from J, the junction kept 9 bases outside the gene matches.

Comments on this clonotype: This may stem from a read error, because a much larger clone lies one nucleotide away. As the CDR3 is not closed by the conserved phenylalanine or tryptophan, this likely results from a read error. This sequence joins TRBV6-6 and TRBJ2-2; D uncertain. Germline V gene lookup returns CDR1 MNHNY and CDR2 SVGAGI (reference sequence). CDR3 size: 12 residues. Trimming removed 7 bases from V and 2 bases from J, with 5 bases in between. In nucleotides, the CDR3 is TGTGCCAGCAAGTCTAACACCGGGGAGCTGTTTTCT. Translated, it gives CASKSNTGELFS.

Note on this clonotype: Relative to the germline gene, one junction end is altered; a read error may explain this. This rearrangement joins TRBV2 to TRBJ2-5; 7 bases align to TRBD2. The CDR3 length is 14 residues. CDR1 SNHLY and CDR2 FYNNEI come from the germline V gene. The CDR3 loop reads CASNETSGEYTQYF. The CDR3 DNA sequence: TGTGCCAGCAATGAAACGAGCGGGGAGTATACCCAGTACTTC.